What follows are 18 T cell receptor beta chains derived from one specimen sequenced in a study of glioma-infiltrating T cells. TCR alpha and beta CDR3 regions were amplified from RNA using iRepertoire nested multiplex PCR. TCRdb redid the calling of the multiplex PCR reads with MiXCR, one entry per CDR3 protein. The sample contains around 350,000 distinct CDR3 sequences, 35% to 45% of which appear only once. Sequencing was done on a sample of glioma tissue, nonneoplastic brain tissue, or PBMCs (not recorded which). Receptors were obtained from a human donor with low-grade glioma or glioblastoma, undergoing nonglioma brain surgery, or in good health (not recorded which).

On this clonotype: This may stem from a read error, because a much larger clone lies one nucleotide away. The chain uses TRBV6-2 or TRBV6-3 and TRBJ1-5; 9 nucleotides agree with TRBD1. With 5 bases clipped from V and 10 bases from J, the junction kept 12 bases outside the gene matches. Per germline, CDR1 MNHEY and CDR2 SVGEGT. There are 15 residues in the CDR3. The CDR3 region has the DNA TGTGCCAGCAGTCCGGGACAGGGATGGTGGCACCCCCAGCATTTT. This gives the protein CASSPGQGWWHPQHF.

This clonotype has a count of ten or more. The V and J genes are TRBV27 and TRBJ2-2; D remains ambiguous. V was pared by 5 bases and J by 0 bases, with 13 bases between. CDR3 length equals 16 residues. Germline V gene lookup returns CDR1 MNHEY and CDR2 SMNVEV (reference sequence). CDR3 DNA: TGTGCCAGCAGTCCGATTACTTTCGCGAACACCGGGGAGCTGTTTTTT. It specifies CASSPITFANTGELFF.

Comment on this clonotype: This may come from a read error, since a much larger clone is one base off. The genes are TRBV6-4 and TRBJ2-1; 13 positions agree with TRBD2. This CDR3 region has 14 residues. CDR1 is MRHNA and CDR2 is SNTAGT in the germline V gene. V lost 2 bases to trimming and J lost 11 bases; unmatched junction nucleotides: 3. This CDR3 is CASSDGTSGNKQFF. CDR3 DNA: TGTGCCAGCAGTGACGGGACTAGCGGGAATAAGCAGTTCTTC.

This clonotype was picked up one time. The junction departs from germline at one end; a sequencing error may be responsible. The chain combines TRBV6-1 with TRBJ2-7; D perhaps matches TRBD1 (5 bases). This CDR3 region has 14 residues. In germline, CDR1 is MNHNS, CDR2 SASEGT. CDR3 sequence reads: CAISERGRAYEQCF. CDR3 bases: TGTGCCATCAGTGAAAGGGGCAGAGCCTACGAGCAGTGCTTC.

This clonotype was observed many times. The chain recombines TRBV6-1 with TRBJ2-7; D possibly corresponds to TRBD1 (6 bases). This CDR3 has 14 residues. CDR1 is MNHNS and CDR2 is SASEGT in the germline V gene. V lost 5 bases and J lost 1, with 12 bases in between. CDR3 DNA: TGTGCCAGCAGTCCGGGACACTCTTCCTACGAGCAGTACTTC. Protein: CASSPGHSSYEQYF.

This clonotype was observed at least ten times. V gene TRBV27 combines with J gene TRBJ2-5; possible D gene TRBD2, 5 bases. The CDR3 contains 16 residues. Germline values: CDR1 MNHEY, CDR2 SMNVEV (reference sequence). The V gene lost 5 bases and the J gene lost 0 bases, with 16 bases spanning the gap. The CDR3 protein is CASSPSRVEHQETQYF. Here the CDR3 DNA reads TGTGCCAGCAGTCCCTCGAGGGTAGAACACCAAGAGACCCAGTACTTC.

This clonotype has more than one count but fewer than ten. DNA for the CDR3: TGTGCCAGCAGCCAAGAGAGGACAGGGGCCTACGAGCAGTACTTC. Translation: CASSQERTGAYEQYF. This chain connects TRBV4-2 to TRBJ2-7; 9 bases fit TRBD1. The CDR3 spans 15 residues. Germline V lookup: CDR1 LGHNA, CDR2 YNFKEQ. V was clipped by 0 bases and J by 2 bases; unmatched bases: 2.

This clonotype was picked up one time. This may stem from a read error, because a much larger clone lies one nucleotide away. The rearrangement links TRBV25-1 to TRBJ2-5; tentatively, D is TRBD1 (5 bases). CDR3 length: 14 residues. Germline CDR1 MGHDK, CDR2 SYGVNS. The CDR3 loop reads CANPGHPVQDTQYF. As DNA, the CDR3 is TGTGCCAACCCTGGACACCCCGTACAAGATACCCAGTACTTC.

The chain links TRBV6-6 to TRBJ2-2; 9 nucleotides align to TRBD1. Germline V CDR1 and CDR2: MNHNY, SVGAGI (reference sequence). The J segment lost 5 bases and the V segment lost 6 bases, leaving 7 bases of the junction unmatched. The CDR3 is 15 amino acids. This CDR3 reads CASSPGTGQTGELFF. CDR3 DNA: TGTGCCAGCAGCCCCGGGACAGGGCAGACCGGGGAGCTGTTTTTT.

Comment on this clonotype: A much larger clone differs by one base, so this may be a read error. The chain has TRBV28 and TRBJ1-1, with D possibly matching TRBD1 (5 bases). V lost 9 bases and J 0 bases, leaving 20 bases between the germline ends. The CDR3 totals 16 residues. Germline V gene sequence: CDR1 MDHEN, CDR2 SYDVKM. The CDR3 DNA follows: TGTGCCAGGAACTACAACCGAGGGGTGATGAACACTGAAGCTTTCTTT. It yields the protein CARNYNRGVMNTEAFF.

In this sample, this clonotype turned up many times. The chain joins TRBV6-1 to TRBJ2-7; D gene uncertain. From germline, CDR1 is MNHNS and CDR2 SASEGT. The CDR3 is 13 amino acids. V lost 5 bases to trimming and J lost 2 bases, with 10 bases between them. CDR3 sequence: CASSPTGAYEQYF. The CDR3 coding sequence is TGTGCCAGCAGTCCGACTGGGGCCTACGAGCAGTACTTC.

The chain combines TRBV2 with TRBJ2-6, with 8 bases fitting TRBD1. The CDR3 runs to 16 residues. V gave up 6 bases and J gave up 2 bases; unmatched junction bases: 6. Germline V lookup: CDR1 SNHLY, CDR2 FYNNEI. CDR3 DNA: TGTGCCAGCAGCTCCCTGACAGGGGCTGGGGCCAACGTCCTGACTTTC. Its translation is CASSSLTGAGANVLTF. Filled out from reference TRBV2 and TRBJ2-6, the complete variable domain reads EPEVTQTPSHQVTQMGQEVILRCVPISNHLYFYWYRQILGQKVEFLVSFYNNEISEKSEIFDDQFSVERPDGSNFTLKIRSTKLEDSAMYFCASSSLTGAGANVLTFGAGSRLTVL.

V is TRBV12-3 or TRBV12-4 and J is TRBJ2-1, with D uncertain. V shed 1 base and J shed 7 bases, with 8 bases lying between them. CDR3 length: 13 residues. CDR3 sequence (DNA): TGTGCCAGCAGTTTAGTTTATCGGAATGAGCAGTTCTTC. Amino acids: CASSLVYRNEQFF.

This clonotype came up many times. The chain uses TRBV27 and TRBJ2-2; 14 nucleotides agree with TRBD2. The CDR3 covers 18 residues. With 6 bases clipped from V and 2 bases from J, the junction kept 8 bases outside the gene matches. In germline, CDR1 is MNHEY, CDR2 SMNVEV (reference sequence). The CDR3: CASRPGLAGVYNTGELFF. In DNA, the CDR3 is TGTGCCAGCAGACCGGGACTAGCGGGAGTCTACAACACCGGGGAGCTGTTTTTT.

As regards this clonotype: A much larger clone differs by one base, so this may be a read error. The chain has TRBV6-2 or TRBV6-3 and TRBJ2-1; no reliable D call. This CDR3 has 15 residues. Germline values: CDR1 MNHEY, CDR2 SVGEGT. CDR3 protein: CDSSYGGGSYNEQFF. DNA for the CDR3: TGTGACAGCAGTTACGGTGGCGGAAGTTACAATGAGCAGTTCTTC.

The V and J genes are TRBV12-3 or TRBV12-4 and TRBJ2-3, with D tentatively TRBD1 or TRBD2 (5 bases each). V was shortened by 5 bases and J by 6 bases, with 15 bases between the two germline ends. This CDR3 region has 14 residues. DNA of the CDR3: TGTGCCAGCAGTACAGGAGGACCCACTGATACGCAGTATTTT. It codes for CASSTGGPTDTQYF.

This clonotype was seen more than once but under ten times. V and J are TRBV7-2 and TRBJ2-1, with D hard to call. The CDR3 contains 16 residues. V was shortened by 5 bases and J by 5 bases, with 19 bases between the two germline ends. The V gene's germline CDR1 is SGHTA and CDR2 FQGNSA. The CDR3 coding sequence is TGTGCCAGCAGCCCAAGTCTCTCACGGGCCAACAATGAGCAGTTCTTC. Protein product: CASSPSLSRANNEQFF.

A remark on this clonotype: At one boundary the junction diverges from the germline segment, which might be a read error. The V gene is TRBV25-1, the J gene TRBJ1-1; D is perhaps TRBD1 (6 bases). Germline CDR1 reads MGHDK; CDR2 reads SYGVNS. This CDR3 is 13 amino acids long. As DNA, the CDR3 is TGTGCCAGCAGCTCGGGGGCCCCCACTGAATCTTTCTTT. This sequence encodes CASSSGAPTESFF.